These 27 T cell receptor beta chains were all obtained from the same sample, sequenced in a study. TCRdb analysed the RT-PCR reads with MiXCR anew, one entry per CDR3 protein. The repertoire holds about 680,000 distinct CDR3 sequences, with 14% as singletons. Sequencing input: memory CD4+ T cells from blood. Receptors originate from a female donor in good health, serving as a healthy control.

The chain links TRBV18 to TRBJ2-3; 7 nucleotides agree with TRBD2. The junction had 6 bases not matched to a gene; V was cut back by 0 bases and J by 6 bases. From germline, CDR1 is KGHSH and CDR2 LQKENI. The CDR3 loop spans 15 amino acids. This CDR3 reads CASSPPAGVGDTQYF. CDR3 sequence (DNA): TGTGCCAGCTCACCACCGGCGGGAGTTGGTGATACGCAGTATTTT.

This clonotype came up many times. The CDR3 protein is CAISSGTRSYNEQFF. As DNA, the CDR3 is TGTGCCATCAGTTCCGGGACTAGGTCCTACAATGAGCAGTTCTTC. The rearrangement joins TRBV10-3 to TRBJ2-1; TRBD2 matches 8 bases. This CDR3 contains 15 residues. Trimming took 5 bases from V and 1 from J; bases not matched to a gene: 4. Germline V gene sequence: CDR1 ENHRY, CDR2 SYGVKD.

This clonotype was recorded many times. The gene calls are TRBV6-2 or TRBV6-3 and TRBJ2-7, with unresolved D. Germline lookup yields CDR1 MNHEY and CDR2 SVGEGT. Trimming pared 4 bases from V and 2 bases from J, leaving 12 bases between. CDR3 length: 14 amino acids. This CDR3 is CASSLIVGPYEQYF. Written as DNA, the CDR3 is TGTGCCAGCAGTTTAATCGTAGGACCCTACGAGCAGTACTTC.

Here the CDR3 reads CASSPTQGSEQFF. CDR3 nucleotides: TGCGCCAGCAGTCCCACACAGGGAAGTGAGCAGTTCTTC. This rearrangement joins TRBV10-2 to TRBJ2-1; the D gene is possibly TRBD1 (6 bases). V gave up 5 bases and J gave up 9 bases, with 14 bases separating them. CDR1 and CDR2 from the germline V gene are WSHSY and SAAADI. The CDR3 has 13 amino acids.

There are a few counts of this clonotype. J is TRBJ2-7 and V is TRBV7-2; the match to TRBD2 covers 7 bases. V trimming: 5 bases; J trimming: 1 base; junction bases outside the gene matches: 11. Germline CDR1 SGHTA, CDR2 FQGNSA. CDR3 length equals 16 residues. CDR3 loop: CASSPLGPRESYEQYF. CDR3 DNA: TGTGCCAGCAGCCCCCTGGGGCCGCGGGAGTCCTACGAGCAGTACTTC.

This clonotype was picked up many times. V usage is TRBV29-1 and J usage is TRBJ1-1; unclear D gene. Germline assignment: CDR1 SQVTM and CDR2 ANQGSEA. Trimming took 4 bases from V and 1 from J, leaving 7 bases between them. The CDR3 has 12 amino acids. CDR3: CSVVKGNTEAFF. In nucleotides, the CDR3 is TGCAGCGTTGTAAAGGGGAACACTGAAGCTTTCTTT. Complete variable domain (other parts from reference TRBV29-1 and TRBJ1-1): SAVISQKPSRDICQRGTSLTIQCQVDSQVTMMFWYRQQPGQSLTLIATANQGSEATYESGFVIDKFPISRPNLTFSTLTVSNMSPEDSSIYLCSVVKGNTEAFFGQGTRLTVV.

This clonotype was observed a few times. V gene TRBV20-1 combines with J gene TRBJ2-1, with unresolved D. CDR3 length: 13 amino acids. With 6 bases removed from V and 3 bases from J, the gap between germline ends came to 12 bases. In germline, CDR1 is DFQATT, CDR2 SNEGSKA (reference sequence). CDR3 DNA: TGCAGTGCCCTTGTGGTTGGCTACAATGAGCAGTTCTTC. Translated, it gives CSALVVGYNEQFF.

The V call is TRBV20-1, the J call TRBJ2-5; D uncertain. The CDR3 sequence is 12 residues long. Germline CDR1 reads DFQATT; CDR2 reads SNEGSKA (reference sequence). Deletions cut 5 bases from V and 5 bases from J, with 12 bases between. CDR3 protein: CSAPLNRETQYF. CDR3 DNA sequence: TGCAGTGCTCCCTTAAATAGGGAGACCCAGTACTTC.

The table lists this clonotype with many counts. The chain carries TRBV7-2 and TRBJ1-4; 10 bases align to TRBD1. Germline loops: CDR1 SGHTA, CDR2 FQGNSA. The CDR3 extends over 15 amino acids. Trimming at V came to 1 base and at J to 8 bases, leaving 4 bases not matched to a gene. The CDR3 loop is CASSLGGQGTEKLFF. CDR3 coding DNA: TGTGCCAGCAGCTTAGGGGGACAGGGGACCGAAAAACTGTTTTTT.

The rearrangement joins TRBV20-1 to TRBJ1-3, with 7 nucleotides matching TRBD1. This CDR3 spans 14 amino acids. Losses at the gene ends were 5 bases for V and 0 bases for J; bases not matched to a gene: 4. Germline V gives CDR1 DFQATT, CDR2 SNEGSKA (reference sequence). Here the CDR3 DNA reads TGCAGTGCTCGGACAGGAAACTCTGGAAACACCATATATTTT. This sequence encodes CSARTGNSGNTIYF.

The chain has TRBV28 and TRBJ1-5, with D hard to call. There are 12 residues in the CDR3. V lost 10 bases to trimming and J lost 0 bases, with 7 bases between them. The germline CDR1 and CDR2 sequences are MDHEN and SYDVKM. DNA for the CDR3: TGTGCCATCTGTTTTAGCAATCAGCCCCAGCATTTT. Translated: CAICFSNQPQHF.

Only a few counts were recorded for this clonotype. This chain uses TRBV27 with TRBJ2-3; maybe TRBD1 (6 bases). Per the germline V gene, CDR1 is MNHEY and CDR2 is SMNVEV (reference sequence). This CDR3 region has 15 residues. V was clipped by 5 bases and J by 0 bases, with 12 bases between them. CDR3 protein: CASSLQGMSTDTQYF. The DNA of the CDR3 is TGTGCCAGCAGTCTACAGGGAATGAGCACAGATACGCAGTATTTT.

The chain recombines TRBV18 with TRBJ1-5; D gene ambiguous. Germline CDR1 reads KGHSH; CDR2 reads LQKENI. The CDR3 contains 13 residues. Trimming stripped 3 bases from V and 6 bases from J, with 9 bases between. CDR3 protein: CASSPEGSQPQHF. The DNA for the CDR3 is TGTGCCAGCTCACCGGAGGGAAGTCAGCCCCAGCATTTT. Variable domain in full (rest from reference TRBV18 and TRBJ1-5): NAGVMQNPRHLVRRRGQEARLRCSPMKGHSHVYWYRQLPEEGLKFMVYLQKENIIDESGMPKERFSAEFPKEGPSILRIQQVVRGDSAAYFCASSPEGSQPQHFGDGTRLSIL.

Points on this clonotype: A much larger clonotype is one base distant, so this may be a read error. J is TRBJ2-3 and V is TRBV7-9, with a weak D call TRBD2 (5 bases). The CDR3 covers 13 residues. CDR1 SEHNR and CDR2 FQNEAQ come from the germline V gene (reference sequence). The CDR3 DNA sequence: TGTGCCAGCAGCGGCTCCTGGGGAGATACGGAGTATTTT. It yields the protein CASSGSWGDTEYF.

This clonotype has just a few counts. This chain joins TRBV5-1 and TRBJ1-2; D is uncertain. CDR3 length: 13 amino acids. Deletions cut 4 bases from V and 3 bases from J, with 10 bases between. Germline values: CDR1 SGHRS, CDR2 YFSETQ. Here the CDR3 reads CASSPQVDYGYTF. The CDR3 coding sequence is TGCGCCAGCAGCCCCCAGGTGGACTATGGCTACACCTTC.

The CDR3 region has the DNA TGCGCCAGCATGAATTCCGGCCAATCCGCAGGGGAGCAGTACTTC. As protein: CASMNSGQSAGEQYF. V and J are TRBV5-1 and TRBJ2-7; possible D gene TRBD1, 5 bases. The CDR3 has 15 amino acids. Germline assignment: CDR1 SGHRS and CDR2 YFSETQ. V dropped 6 bases and J dropped 7 bases, with 23 bases sitting between them.

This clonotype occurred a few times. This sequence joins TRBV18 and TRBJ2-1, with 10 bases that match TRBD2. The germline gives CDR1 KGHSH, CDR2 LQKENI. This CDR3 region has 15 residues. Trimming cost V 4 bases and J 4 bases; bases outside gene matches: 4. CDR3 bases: TGTGCCAGCTCACTGACTAGCGGGCTATACAATGAGCAGTTCTTC. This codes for CASSLTSGLYNEQFF.

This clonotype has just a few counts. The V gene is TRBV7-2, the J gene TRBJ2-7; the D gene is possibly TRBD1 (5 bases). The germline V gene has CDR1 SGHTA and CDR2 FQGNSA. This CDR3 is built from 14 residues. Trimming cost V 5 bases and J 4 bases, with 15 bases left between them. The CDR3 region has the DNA TGTGCCAGCAGCCGACCTTCTACAGGATACGAGCAGTACTTC. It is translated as CASSRPSTGYEQYF.

The CDR3 loop reads CASSHDTPGGYTF. The CDR3 region has the DNA TGTGCCAGCAGTCACGACACCCCGGGGGGCTACACCTTC. The chain links TRBV12-3 or TRBV12-4 to TRBJ1-2; D is unclear. V gave up 5 bases and J gave up 8 bases, with 15 bases separating them. There are 13 residues in the CDR3.

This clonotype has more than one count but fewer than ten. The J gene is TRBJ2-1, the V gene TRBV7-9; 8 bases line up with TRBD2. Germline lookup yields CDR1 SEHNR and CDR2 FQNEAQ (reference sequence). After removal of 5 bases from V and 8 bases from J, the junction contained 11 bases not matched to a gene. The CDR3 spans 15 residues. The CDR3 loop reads CASSQTPPGRDEQFF. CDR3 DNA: TGTGCCAGCAGCCAGACCCCTCCCGGGAGGGATGAGCAGTTCTTC.

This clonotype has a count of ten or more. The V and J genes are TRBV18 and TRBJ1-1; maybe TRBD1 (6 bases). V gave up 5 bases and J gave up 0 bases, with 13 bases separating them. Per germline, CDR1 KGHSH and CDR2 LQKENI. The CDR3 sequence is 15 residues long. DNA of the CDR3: TGTGCCAGCTCATCTCAGGACAGCATGAACACTGAAGCTTTCTTT. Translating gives CASSSQDSMNTEAFF.

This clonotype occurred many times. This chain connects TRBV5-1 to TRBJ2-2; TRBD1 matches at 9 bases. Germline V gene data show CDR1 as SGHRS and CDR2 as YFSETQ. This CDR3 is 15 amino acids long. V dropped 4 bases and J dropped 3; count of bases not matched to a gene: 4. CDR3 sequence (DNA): TGCGCCAGCAGCGAGGACAGGGGATACACCGGGGAGCTGTTTTTT. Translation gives CASSEDRGYTGELFF.

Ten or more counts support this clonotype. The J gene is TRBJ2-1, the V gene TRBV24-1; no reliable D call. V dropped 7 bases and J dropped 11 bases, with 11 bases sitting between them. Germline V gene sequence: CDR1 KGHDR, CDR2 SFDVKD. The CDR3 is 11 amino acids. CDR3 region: CATRGKYQQFF. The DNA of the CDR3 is TGTGCCACCAGAGGAAAGTATCAGCAGTTCTTC.

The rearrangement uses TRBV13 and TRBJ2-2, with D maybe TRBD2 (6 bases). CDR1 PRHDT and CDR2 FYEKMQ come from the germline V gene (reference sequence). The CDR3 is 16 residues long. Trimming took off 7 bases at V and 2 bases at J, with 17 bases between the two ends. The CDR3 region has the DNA TGTGCCAGCAACGAATTGGGGGGACTCAACACCGGGGAGCTGTTTTTT. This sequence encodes CASNELGGLNTGELFF.

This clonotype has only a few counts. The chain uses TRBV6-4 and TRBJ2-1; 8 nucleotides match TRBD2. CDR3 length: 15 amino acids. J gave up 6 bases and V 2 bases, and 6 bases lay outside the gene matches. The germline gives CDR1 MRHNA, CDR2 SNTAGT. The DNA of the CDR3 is TGTGCCAGCAGTGACACTGCCGGGACTAGCAATGAGCAGTTCTTC. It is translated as CASSDTAGTSNEQFF.

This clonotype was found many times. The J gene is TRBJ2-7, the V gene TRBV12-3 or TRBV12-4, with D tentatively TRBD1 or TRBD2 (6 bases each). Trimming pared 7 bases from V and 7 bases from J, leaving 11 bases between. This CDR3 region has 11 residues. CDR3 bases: TGTGCCAGCAATCGAGGGGGGGAGCAGTACTTC. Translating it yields CASNRGGEQYF.

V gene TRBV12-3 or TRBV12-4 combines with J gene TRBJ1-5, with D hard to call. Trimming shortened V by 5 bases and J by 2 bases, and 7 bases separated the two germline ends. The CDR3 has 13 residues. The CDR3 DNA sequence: TGTGCCAGCAGTACCGACCGCAATCAGCCCCAGCATTTT. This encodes CASSTDRNQPQHF.